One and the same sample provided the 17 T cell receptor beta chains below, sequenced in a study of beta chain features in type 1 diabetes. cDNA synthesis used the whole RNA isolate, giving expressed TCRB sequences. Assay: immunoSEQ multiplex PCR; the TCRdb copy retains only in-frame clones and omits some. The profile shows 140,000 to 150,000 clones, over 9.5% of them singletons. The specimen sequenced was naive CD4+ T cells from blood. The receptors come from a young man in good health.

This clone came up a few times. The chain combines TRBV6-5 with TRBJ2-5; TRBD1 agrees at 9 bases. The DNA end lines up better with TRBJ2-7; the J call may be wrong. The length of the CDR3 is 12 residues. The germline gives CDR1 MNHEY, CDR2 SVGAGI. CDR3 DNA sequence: TGTGCCAGCGGAAACAGGGGGCTCGAGCAGTACTTC. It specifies CASGNRGLEQYF.

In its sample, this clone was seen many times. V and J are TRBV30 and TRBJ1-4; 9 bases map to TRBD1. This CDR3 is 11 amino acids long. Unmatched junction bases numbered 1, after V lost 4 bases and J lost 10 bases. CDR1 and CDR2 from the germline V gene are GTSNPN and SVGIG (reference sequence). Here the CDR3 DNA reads TGTGCCTGGACGACAGGGGGAAAACTGTTTTTT. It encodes CAWTTGGKLFF. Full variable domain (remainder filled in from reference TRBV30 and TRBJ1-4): SQTIHQWPATLVQPVGSPLSLECTVEGTSNPNLYWYRQAAGRGLQLLFYSVGIGQISSEVPQNLSASRPQDRQFILSSKKLLLSDSGFYLCAWTTGGKLFFGSGTQLSVL.

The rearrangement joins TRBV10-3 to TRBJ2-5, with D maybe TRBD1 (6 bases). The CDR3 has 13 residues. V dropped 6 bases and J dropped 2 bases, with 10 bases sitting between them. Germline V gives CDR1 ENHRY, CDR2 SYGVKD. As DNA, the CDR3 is TGTGCCATCAGGGGGGCGGGTCAAGAGACCCAGTACTTC. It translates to CAIRGAGQETQYF.

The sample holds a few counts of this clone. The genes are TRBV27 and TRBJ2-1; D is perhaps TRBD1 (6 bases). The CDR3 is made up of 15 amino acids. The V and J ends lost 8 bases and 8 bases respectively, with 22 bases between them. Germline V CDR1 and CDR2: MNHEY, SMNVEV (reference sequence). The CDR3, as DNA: TGTGCCAGCCGGAAGTACTTTGGGGGCGCGGATGAGCAGTTCTTC. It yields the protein CASRKYFGGADEQFF.

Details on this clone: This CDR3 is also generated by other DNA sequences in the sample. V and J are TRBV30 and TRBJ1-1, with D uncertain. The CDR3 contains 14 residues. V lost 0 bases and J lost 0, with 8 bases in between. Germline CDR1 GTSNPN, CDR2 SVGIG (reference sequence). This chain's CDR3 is CAWSVSVMNTEAFF. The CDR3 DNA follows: TGTGCCTGGAGTGTTAGTGTGATGAACACTGAAGCTTTCTTT.

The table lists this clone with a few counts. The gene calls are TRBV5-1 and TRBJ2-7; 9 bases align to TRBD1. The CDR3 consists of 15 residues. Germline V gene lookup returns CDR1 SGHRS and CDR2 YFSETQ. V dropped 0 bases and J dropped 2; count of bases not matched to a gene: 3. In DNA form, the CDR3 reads TGCGCCAGCAGCTTGGGGGACAGGGCGACCTACGAGCAGTACTTC. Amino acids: CASSLGDRATYEQYF.

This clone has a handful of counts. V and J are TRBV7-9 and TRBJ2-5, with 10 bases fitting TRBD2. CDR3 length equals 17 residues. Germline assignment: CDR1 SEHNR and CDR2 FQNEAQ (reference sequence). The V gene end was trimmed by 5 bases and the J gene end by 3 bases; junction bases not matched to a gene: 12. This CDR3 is CASSPRGGLALEETQYF. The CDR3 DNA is TGTGCCAGCAGCCCTCGTGGGGGACTAGCGTTAGAAGAGACCCAGTACTTC.

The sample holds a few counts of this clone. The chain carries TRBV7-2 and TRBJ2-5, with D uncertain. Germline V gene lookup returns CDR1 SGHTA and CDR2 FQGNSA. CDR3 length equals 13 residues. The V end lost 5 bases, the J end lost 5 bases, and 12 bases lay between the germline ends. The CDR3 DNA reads TGTGCCAGCAGCGTGGGCCCGGCGGAGACCCAGTACTTC. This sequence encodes CASSVGPAETQYF. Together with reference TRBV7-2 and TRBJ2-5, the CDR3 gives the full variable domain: GAGVSQSPSNKVTEKGKDVELRCDPISGHTALYWYRQSLGQGLEFLIYFQGNSAPDKSGLPSDRFSAERTGGSVSTLTIQRTQQEDSAVYLCASSVGPAETQYFGPGTRLLVL.

Written as DNA, the CDR3 is TGTGCCAGCAGCAGGCTAGCGGAAGATACGCAGTATTTT. It encodes CASSRLAEDTQYF. The chain joins TRBV27 to TRBJ2-3; 7 bases are shared with TRBD2. The germline V gene has CDR1 MNHEY and CDR2 SMNVEV (reference sequence). The CDR3 contains 13 residues. The V and J ends lost 6 bases and 5 bases, in that order; junction bases with no gene match: 5.

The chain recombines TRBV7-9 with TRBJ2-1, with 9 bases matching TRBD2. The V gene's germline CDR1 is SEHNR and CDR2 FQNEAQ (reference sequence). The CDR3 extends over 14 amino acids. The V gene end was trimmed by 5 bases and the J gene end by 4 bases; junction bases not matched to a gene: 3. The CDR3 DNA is TGTGCCAGCAGCCGACTAGCGGAGTACAATGAGCAGTTCTTC. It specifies CASSRLAEYNEQFF. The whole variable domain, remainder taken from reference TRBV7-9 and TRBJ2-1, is DTGVSQNPRHKITKRGQNVTFRCDPISEHNRLYWYRQTLGQGPEFLTYFQNEAQLEKSRLLSDRFSAERPKGSFSTLEIQRTEQGDSAMYLCASSRLAEYNEQFFGPGTRLTVL.

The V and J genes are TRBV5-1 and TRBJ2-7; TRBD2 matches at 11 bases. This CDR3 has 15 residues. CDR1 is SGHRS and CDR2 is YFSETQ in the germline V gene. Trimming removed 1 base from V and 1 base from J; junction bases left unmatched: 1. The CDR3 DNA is TGCGCCAGCAGCTTGTTAGCGGGAGGGTCCTACGAGCAGTACTTC. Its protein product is CASSLLAGGSYEQYF.

Here the CDR3 DNA reads TGTGCCAGCAGTTTATTGGCAAGCGTTGGAAACACCATATATTTT. Translating it yields CASSLLASVGNTIYF. The J gene is TRBJ1-3, the V gene TRBV27; no reliable D call. V was clipped by 1 base and J by 3 bases, with 10 bases between them. This CDR3 comprises 15 residues. Germline CDR1 MNHEY, CDR2 SMNVEV (reference sequence).

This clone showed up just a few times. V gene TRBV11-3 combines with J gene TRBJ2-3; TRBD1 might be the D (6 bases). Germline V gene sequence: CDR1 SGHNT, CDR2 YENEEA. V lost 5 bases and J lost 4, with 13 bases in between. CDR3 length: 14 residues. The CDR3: CASSGDNSPDTQYF. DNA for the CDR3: TGTGCCAGCAGCGGGGACAATAGCCCAGATACGCAGTATTTT.

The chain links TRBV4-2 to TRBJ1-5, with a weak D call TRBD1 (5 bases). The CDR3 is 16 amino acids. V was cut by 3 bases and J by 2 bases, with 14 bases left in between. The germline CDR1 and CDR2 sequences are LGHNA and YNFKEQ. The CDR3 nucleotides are TGTGCCAGCAGCCACCAAGACAGATCGGGCAATCAGCCCCAGCATTTT. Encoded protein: CASSHQDRSGNQPQHF.

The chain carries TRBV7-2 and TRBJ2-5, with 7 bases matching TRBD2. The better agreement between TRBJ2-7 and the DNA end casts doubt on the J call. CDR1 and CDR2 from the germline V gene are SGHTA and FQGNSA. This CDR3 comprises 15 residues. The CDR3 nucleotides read TGTGCCAGCAGCTCGGAGCGGGGCCCCTCCTACGAGCAGTACTTC. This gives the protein CASSSERGPSYEQYF.

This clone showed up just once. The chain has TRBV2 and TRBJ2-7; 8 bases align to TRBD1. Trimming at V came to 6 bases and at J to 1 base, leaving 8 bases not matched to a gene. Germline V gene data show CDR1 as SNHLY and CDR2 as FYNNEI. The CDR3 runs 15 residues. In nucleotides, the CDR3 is TGTGCCAGCAGCGATCAGGGGGCAGGATCCTACGAGCAGTACTTC. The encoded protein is CASSDQGAGSYEQYF.

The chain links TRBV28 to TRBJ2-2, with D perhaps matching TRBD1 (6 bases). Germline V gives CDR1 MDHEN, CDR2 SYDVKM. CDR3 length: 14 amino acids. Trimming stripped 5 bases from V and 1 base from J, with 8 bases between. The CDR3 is CASSTTGNTGELFF. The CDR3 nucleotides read TGTGCCAGCAGTACGACAGGGAACACCGGGGAGCTGTTTTTT.